The present T cell receptor (beta chain) was sequenced within a study of blood T cell repertoires in COVID-19 (dated by TCRdb to the early 2020s). Concerning the study at large: Samples covering the acute and convalescent phases of COVID-19 were provided by collaborators in the United States, Italy and Spain. The material from the prospective study consisted of cDNA or gDNA derived from T cells, B-cell-depleted T cells, or PBMCs. The dataset comprised deeply sampled blood TCRbeta repertoires from subjects exposed to, actively infected with, or recovered from COVID-19. The repertoires were made available in a free public database intended to serve as a resource for research on the immune response to SARS-CoV-2. The samples were drawn from the first 160 participants of the ongoing ImmuneRACE study and from 950 to 1,500 subjects provided by 6 global collaborators. A de-identified subject ID, COVID-19 status, age in years and sex were almost always included in the sample metadata. Where available, HLA class I and class II types were taken from metadata supplied by the sample provider and were not determined by assay-based typing. On the study overall, not on this receptor specifically: The amount of clinical and demographic metadata varied by source and participant and was provided uncurated.

Each collaborating institution followed its own protocols to collect whole blood in K2EDTA tubes. Collaborator samples were shipped for TCRbeta analysis as frozen whole blood, isolated PBMCs, or DNA extracted from either sample type. The CDR3, from cysteine to phenylalanine, totals 14 residues. Only the CDR3 part of the read is kept: 42 bases, read in frame from the first base. The V end loses 1 base and the J end loses 6 bases, and a stretch of 12 bases separates them. The germline V gene (reference sequence) supplies CDR1 LGHDT and CDR2 YNNKEL. In its sample, this clone was seen once. There is no known antigen for this receptor. Per-base quality was not reported, and no clone a single base away is much larger than it. The immunoSEQ Assay, a bias-controlled multiplex PCR, was used to amplify TCRbeta CDR3 regions from genomic DNA. Per the authors' processing: The number of nucleated cells in each sample was estimated by amplification of reference gene primers within the assay. To quantify the absolute abundance of each unique TCRbeta CDR3 rearrangement, sequence reads were collapsed and filtered. For each sample, productive Simpson clonality was calculated as the square root of Simpson's diversity index over productive rearrangements. TCRdb stores this immuneACCESS table with in-frame sequences only. Part of the clones is absent; in the studies checked, under half of the shortfall reflects unresolved V genes, and no reason is known for the rest. Clone size and V and J calls were adopted from that table, with D and trimming inferred from the DNA. The sample data list about 200,000 clones, and roughly 81% of these were observed just once. Clones ranked in the top ten supply less than 5.5% of the sample.

The sequence came from a woman aged 80 or over with acute or convalescent COVID-19. The rearrangement joined TRBV3-1 (or the pseudogene TRBV3-2) to TRBJ1-2; possibly the D gene is TRBD1, per 5 matching bases. The sample consisted of peripheral blood. The sequence in DNA is TGTGCCAGCAGCCAAGGGGGGGGACCGGATGGCTACACCTTC. It is translated as CASSQGGGPDGYTF.